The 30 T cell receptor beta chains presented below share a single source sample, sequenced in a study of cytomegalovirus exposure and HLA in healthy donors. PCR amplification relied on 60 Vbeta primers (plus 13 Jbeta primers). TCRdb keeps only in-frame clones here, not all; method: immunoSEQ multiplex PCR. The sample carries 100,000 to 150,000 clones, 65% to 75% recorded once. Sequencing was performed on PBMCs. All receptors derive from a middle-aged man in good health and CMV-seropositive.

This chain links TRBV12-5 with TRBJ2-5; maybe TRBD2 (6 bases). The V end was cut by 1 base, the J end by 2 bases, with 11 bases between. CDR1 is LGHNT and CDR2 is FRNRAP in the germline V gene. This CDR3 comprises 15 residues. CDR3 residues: CASGLDGGGQETQYF. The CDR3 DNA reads TGTGCTAGTGGTTTGGACGGGGGTGGACAAGAGACCCAGTACTTC. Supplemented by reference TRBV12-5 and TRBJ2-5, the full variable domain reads DARVTQTPRHKVTEMGQEVTMRCQPILGHNTVFWYRQTMMQGLELLAYFRNRAPLDDSGMPKDRFSAEMPDATLATLKIQPSEPRDSAVYFCASGLDGGGQETQYFGPGTRLLVL.

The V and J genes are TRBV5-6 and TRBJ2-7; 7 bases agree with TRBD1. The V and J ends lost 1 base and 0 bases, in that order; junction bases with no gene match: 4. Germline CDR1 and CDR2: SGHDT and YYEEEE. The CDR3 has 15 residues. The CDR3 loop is CASSLFQGVSYEQYF. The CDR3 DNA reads TGTGCCAGCAGCTTGTTCCAGGGGGTCTCCTACGAGCAGTACTTC.

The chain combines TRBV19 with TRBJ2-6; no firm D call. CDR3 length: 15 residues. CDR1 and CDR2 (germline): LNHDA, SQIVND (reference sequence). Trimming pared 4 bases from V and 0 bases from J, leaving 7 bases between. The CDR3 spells CASSTKSSGANVLTF. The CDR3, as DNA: TGTGCCAGTAGTACAAAGAGCTCTGGGGCCAACGTCCTGACTTTC. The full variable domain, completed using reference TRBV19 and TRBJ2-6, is DGGITQSPKYLFRKEGQNVTLSCEQNLNHDAMYWYRQDPGQGLRLIYYSQIVNDFQKGDIAEGYSVSREKKESFPLTVTSAQKNPTAFYLCASSTKSSGANVLTFGAGSRLTVL.

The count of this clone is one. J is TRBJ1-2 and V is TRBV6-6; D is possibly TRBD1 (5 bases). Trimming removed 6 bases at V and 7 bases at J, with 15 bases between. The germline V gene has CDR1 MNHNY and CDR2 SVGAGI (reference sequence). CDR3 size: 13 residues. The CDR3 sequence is CASSLDSRGGYTF. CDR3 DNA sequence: TGTGCCAGCAGCCTTGACTCAAGGGGTGGCTACACCTTC.

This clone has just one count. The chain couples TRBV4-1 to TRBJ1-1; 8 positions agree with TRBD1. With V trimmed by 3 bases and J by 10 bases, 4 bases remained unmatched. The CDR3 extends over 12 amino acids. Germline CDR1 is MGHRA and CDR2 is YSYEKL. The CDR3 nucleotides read TGCGCCAGCAGCCAGGACAGGGCGGGAGCTTTCTTT. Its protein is CASSQDRAGAFF.

The CDR3 protein is CASSDFPGSSEDGYTF. The CDR3 DNA reads TGTGCCAGCAGTGACTTCCCTGGATCGTCGGAGGATGGCTACACCTTC. The chain links TRBV6-1 to TRBJ1-2, with D unresolved. Per the germline V gene, CDR1 is MNHNS and CDR2 is SASEGT. The length of the CDR3 is 16 residues. The V end was cut by 3 bases, the J end by 6 bases, with 20 bases between.

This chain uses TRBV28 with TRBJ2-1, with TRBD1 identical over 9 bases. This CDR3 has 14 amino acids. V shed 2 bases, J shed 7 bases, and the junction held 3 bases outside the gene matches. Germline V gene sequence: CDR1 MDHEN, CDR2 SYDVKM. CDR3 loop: CASSLRGQGNEQFF. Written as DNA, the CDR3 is TGTGCCAGCAGTTTAAGGGGACAGGGAAATGAGCAGTTCTTC.

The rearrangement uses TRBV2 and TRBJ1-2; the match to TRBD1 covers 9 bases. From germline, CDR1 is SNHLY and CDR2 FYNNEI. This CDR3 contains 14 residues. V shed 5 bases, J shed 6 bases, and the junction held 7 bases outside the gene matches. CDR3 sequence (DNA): TGTGCCAGCAGTTATTTACAGGGGGCAGATGGCTACACCTTC. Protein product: CASSYLQGADGYTF.

For the CDR3, the DNA is TGTGCCAGCAGCCGCGGACAGGGGGAATCCTACGAGCAGTACTTC. Its translation is CASSRGQGESYEQYF. The chain links TRBV7-9 to TRBJ2-7; 10 bases are a match to TRBD1. Unmatched junction bases numbered 5, after V lost 5 bases and J lost 1 base. The CDR3 spans 15 residues. Germline values: CDR1 SEHNR, CDR2 FQNEAQ (reference sequence). Based on the CDR3 plus reference TRBV7-9 and TRBJ2-7, the full variable domain is DTGVSQNPRHKITKRGQNVTFRCDPISEHNRLYWYRQTLGQGPEFLTYFQNEAQLEKSRLLSDRFSAERPKGSFSTLEIQRTEQGDSAMYLCASSRGQGESYEQYFGPGTRLTVT.

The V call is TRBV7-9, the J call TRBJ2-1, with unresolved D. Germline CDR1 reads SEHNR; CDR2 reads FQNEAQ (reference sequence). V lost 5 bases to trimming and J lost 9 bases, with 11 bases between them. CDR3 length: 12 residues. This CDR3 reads CASSGLEGEQFF. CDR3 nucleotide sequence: TGTGCCAGCAGCGGTCTAGAAGGTGAGCAGTTCTTC.

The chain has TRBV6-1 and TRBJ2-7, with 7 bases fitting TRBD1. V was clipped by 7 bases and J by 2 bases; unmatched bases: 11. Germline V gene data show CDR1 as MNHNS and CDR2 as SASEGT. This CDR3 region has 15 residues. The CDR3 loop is CASKTRGQNPYEQYF. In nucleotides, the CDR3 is TGTGCCAGCAAAACAAGGGGACAGAACCCCTACGAGCAGTACTTC.

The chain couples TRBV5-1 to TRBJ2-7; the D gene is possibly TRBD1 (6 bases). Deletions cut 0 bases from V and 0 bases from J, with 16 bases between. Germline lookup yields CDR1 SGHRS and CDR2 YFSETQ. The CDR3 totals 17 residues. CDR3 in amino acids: CASSLGGGARSSYEQYF. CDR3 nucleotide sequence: TGCGCCAGCAGCTTGGGTGGGGGCGCTAGGAGCTCCTACGAGCAGTACTTC.

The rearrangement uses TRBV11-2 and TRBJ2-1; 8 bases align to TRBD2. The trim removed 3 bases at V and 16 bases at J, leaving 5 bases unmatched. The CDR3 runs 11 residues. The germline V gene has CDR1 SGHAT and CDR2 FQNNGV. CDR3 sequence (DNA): TGTGCCAGCAGCTTTGCGGGGGGAAAATTCTTC. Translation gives CASSFAGGKFF.

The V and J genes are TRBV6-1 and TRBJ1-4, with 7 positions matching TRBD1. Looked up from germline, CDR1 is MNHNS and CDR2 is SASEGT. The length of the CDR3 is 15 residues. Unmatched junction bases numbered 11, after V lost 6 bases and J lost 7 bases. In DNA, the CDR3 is TGTGCCAGCAGGGGCCCCGACAGGGTCACTGAAAAACTGTTTTTT. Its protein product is CASRGPDRVTEKLFF.

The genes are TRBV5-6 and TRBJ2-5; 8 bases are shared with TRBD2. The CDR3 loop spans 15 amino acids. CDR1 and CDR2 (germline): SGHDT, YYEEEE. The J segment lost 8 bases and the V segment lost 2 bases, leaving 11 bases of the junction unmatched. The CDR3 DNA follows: TGTGCCAGCAGCTTCTATCACGCGGGGGGAGTTACCCAGTACTTC. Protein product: CASSFYHAGGVTQYF.

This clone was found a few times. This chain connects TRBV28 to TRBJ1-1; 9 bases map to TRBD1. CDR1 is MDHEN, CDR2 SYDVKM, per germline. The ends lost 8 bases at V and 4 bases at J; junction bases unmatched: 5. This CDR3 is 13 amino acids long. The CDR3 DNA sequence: TGTGCCAGCTCCCTGACAGGGGGCACTGAAGCTTTCTTT. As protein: CASSLTGGTEAFF.

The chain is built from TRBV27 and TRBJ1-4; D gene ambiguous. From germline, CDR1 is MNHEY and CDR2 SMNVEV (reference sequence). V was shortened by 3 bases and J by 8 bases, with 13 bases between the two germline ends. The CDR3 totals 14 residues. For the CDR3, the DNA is TGTGCCAGCAGTTTTTATCCGGTAGTGGAAAAACTGTTTTTT. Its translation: CASSFYPVVEKLFF.

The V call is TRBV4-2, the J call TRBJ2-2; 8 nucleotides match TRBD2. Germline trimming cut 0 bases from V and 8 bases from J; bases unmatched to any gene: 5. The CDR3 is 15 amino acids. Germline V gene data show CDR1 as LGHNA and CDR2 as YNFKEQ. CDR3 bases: TGTGCCAGCAGCCAAGATCGTGGCGGGAGGGGGGAGCTGTTTTTT. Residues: CASSQDRGGRGELFF.

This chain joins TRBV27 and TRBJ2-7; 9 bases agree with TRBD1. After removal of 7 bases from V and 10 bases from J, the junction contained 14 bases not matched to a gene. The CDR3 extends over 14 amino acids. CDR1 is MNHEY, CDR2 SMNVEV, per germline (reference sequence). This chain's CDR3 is CASIATGGFTRQYF. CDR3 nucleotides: TGTGCCAGCATCGCGACAGGGGGGTTTACGAGACAGTACTTC.

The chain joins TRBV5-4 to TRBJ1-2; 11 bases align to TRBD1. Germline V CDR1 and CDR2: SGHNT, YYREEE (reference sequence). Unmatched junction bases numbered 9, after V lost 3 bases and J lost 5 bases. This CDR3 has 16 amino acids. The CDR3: CASSCDRDRGGYGYTF. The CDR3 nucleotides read TGTGCCAGCAGCTGCGACCGGGACAGGGGGGGGTATGGCTACACCTTC. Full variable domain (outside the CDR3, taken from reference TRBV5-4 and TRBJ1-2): ETGVTQSPTHLIKTRGQQVTLRCSSQSGHNTVSWYQQALGQGPQFIFQYYREEENGRGNFPPRFSGLQFPNYSSELNVNALELDDSALYLCASSCDRDRGGYGYTFGSGTRLTVV.

The CDR3 region has the DNA TGCGCCAGCAGCCTGGACAGGGTTGAAACCGGGGAGCTGTTTTTT. As protein: CASSLDRVETGELFF. The chain couples TRBV5-1 to TRBJ2-2; 8 bases line up with TRBD1. Germline V gene lookup returns CDR1 SGHRS and CDR2 YFSETQ. The J segment lost 5 bases and the V segment lost 4 bases, leaving 7 bases of the junction unmatched. The CDR3 consists of 15 residues.

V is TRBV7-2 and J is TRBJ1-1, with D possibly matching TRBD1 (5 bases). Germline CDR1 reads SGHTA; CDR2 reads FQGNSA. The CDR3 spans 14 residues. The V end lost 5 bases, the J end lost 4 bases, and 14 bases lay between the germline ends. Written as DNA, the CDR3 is TGTGCCAGCAGCCCCAGGTGGGGCGTCACTGAAGCTTTCTTT. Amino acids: CASSPRWGVTEAFF. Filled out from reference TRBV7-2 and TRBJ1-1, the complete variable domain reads GAGVSQSPSNKVTEKGKDVELRCDPISGHTALYWYRQSLGQGLEFLIYFQGNSAPDKSGLPSDRFSAERTGGSVSTLTIQRTQQEDSAVYLCASSPRWGVTEAFFGQGTRLTVV.

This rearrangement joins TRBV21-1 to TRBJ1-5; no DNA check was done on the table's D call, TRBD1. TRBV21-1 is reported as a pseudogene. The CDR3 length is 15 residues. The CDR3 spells CASSPGTGENQPQHF. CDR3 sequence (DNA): TGTGCCAGCAGCCCCGGGACAGGGGAAAATCAGCCCCAGCATTTT.

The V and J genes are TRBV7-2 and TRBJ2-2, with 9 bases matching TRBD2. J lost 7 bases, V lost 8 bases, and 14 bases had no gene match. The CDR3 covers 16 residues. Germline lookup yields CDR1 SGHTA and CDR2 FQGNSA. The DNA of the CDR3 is TGTGCCAGCCTCCCCCCCGGCGGGAGGGCCATCGGGGAGCTGTTTTTT. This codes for CASLPPGGRAIGELFF.

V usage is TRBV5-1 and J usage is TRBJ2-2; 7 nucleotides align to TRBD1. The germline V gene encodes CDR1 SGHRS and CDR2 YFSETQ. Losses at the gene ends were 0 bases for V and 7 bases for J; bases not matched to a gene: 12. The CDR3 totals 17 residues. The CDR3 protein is CASSLGGRQGLGGELFF. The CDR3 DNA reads TGCGCCAGCAGCTTGGGGGGGAGACAGGGCCTCGGCGGGGAGCTGTTTTTT.

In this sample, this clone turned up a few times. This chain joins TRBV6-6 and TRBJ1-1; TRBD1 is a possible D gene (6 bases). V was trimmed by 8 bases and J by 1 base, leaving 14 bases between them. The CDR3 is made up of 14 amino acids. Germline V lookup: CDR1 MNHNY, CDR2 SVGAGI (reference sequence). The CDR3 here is CASSAGTRNTEAFF. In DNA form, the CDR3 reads TGTGCCAGCTCCGCCGGGACAAGGAACACTGAAGCTTTCTTT.

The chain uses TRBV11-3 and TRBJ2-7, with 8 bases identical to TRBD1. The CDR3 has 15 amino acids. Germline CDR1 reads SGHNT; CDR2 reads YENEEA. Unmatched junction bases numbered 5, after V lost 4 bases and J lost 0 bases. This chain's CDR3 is CASSSGQGLSYEQYF. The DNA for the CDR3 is TGTGCCAGCAGCTCTGGACAGGGACTCTCCTACGAGCAGTACTTC.

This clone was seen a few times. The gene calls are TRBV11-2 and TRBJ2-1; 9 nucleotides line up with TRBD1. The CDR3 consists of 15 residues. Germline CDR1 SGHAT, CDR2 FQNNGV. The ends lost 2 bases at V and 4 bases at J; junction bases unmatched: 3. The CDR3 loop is CASSLMTGGYNEQFF. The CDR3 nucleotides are TGTGCCAGCAGCTTAATGACAGGGGGATACAATGAGCAGTTCTTC.

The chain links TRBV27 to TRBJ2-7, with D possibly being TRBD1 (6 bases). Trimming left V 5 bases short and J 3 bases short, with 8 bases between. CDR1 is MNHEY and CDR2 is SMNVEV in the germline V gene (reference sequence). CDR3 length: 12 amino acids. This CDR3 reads CASSTGLYEQYF. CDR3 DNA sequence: TGTGCCAGCAGTACAGGGCTCTACGAGCAGTACTTC.

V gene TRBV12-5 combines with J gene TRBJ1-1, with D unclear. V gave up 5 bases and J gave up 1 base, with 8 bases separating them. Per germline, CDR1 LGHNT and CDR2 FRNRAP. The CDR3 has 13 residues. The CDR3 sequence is CASGLRENTEAFF. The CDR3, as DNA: TGTGCTAGTGGTCTCCGAGAGAACACTGAAGCTTTCTTT.